Sequencing of this T cell receptor (beta chain) was carried out in a study of blood T cell repertoires in COVID-19. As regards this clone: Sequence at one end of the junction differs from germline and may be a read error.

TCRdb keeps only in-frame clones here, not all; method: immunoSEQ multiplex PCR. The sample has about 81,000 clones, roughly 91% seen once. The CDR3 consists of 12 residues. Germline assignment: CDR1 SQVTM and CDR2 ANQGSEA. The rearrangement joins TRBV29-1 to TRBJ2-5, with TRBD2 as a possible D gene (5 bases). Sequences were obtained from peripheral blood. This receptor was obtained from a woman aged 50 to 60 in a cohort sampled during active COVID-19. The CDR3 nucleotides are TGCAGCGTGGAAGCCACGGGGGAGACCCAGTACTTC. This gives the protein CSVEATGETQYF.